This is a list of T cell receptor beta chains from one sample in a study of early T cells in non-severe SARS-CoV-2 infection. From the 5' RACE reads, TCRdb called clonotypes with MiXCR, one entry per CDR3 protein. The sample includes 60,000 or so distinct CDR3 sequences, over 10% of them seen just once. The sequenced sample was whole blood. Receptor source: an adult who was a healthcare worker with PCR-confirmed SARS-CoV-2 infection or an uninfected control (not recorded which). The CDR3 runs from the conserved cysteine through the conserved F or W. The order of the fields is J gene, D gene, V gene, clone size, CDR3 protein, CDR3 DNA. A D gene is named only where the DNA matches it firmly. Clone size is stated in some rows and not others, as once, few, many or a class when expanded.

j_call: TRBJ1-1; d_call: -; v_call: TRBV7-3; clone_size: few; cdr3_aa: CASSLTRIGTEAFF; cdr3_nt: TGTGCCAGCAGCTTAACACGTATTGGCACTGAAGCTTTCTTT
j_call: TRBJ2-7; d_call: TRBD1; v_call: TRBV28; clone_size: -; cdr3_aa: CASSPASVTGRYEQYF; cdr3_nt: TGTGCCAGCAGTCCCGCGTCAGTGACAGGGCGGTACGAGCAGTACTTC
j_call: TRBJ2-4; d_call: TRBD1; v_call: TRBV28; clone_size: -; cdr3_aa: CASSYRQGLDIQYF; cdr3_nt: TGTGCCAGCAGTTACAGACAGGGGTTGGACATTCAGTACTTC
j_call: TRBJ2-1; d_call: -; v_call: TRBV7-2; clone_size: -; cdr3_aa: CASSYYSPGEQFF; cdr3_nt: TGTGCCAGCAGCTACTACTCCCCTGGGGAGCAGTTCTTC
j_call: TRBJ2-1; d_call: -; v_call: TRBV11-3; clone_size: -; cdr3_aa: CASSPRGSTYNEQFF; cdr3_nt: TGTGCCAGCAGCCCTCGGGGGAGCACCTACAATGAGCAGTTCTTC
j_call: TRBJ2-3; d_call: TRBD1; v_call: TRBV7-9; clone_size: -; cdr3_aa: CASSPLGQGADTQYF; cdr3_nt: TGTGCCAGCAGCCCACTCGGACAGGGGGCAGATACGCAGTATTTT
j_call: TRBJ1-4; d_call: -; v_call: TRBV12-5; clone_size: few; cdr3_aa: CASGLVWAANEKLFF; cdr3_nt: TGTGCTAGTGGTTTGGTCTGGGCGGCTAATGAAAAACTGTTTTTT
j_call: TRBJ2-3; d_call: -; v_call: TRBV18; clone_size: many; cdr3_aa: CASSLSTDTQYF; cdr3_nt: TGTGCCAGCTCCCTTAGCACAGATACGCAGTATTTT
j_call: TRBJ2-2; d_call: -; v_call: TRBV3-1; clone_size: many; cdr3_aa: CASSQAPGAGELFF; cdr3_nt: TGTGCCAGCAGCCAAGCGCCGGGGGCCGGGGAGCTGTTTTTT
j_call: TRBJ1-1; d_call: -; v_call: TRBV14; clone_size: few; cdr3_aa: CASSQVVGNTEAFF; cdr3_nt: TGTGCCAGCAGCCAAGTAGTAGGAAACACTGAAGCTTTCTTT
j_call: TRBJ1-2; d_call: TRBD1; v_call: TRBV30; clone_size: many; cdr3_aa: CAWSNRDSRVYGYTF; cdr3_nt: TGTGCCTGGAGTAACCGGGACAGCCGGGTCTATGGCTACACCTTC
j_call: TRBJ2-1; d_call: -; v_call: TRBV6-5; clone_size: -; cdr3_aa: CASSYQGGFVEQFF; cdr3_nt: TGTGCCAGCAGTTACCAGGGGGGCTTCGTTGAGCAGTTCTTC
j_call: TRBJ1-2; d_call: -; v_call: TRBV6-6; clone_size: -; cdr3_aa: CASSYLKGDGYTF; cdr3_nt: TGTGCCAGCAGTTACTTGAAGGGGGATGGCTACACCTTC
j_call: TRBJ2-3; d_call: TRBD2; v_call: TRBV6-2/TRBV6-3; clone_size: few; cdr3_aa: CASSYRGLAGGRNTDTQYF; cdr3_nt: TGTGCCAGCAGTTACCGCGGGCTAGCGGGAGGGCGTAACACAGATACGCAGTATTTT
j_call: TRBJ2-2; d_call: -; v_call: TRBV29-1; clone_size: -; cdr3_aa: CSVEPLKTGELFF; cdr3_nt: TGCAGCGTTGAACCTCTTAAGACCGGGGAGCTGTTTTTT
j_call: TRBJ1-2; d_call: -; v_call: TRBV4-2; clone_size: many; cdr3_aa: CASSQGGREPNYGYTF; cdr3_nt: TGTGCCAGCAGCCAAGGGGGGCGGGAGCCTAACTATGGCTACACCTTC
j_call: TRBJ2-5; d_call: -; v_call: TRBV2; clone_size: many; cdr3_aa: CASSESDRGGGETQYF; cdr3_nt: TGTGCCAGCAGTGAGAGTGATCGGGGCGGGGGCGAGACCCAGTACTTC
j_call: TRBJ2-3; d_call: -; v_call: TRBV18; clone_size: many; cdr3_aa: CASSPPTDTQYF; cdr3_nt: TGTGCCAGCTCACCCCCCACAGATACGCAGTATTTT
j_call: TRBJ2-2; d_call: TRBD1; v_call: TRBV5-1; clone_size: few; cdr3_aa: CASSPRQGSGELFF; cdr3_nt: TGCGCCAGCAGCCCTAGACAGGGGTCCGGGGAGCTGTTTTTT
j_call: TRBJ1-1; d_call: -; v_call: TRBV5-5; clone_size: few; cdr3_aa: CASRDMRRKVEAFF; cdr3_nt: TGTGCCAGCAGGGACATGAGGCGGAAGGTCGAAGCTTTCTTT
j_call: TRBJ2-5; d_call: TRBD2; v_call: TRBV7-9; clone_size: many; cdr3_aa: CASSLRGQETQYF; cdr3_nt: TGTGCCAGCAGCTTGCGGGGGCAAGAGACCCAGTACTTC
j_call: TRBJ2-3; d_call: -; v_call: TRBV11-2; clone_size: -; cdr3_aa: CASSLGRSSTDTQYF; cdr3_nt: TGTGCCAGCAGCTTAGGAAGATCTAGCACAGATACGCAGTATTTT
j_call: TRBJ2-1; d_call: -; v_call: TRBV19; clone_size: many; cdr3_aa: CATEAGDSYNEQFF; cdr3_nt: TGTGCCACCGAGGCGGGCGACTCCTACAATGAGCAGTTCTTC
j_call: TRBJ2-3; d_call: TRBD1; v_call: TRBV5-1; clone_size: many; cdr3_aa: CASSPGQGSTDTQYF; cdr3_nt: TGCGCCAGCAGCCCTGGACAGGGGAGCACAGATACGCAGTATTTT
j_call: TRBJ2-1; d_call: TRBD2; v_call: TRBV14; clone_size: many; cdr3_aa: CASSYAGGPREQFF; cdr3_nt: TGTGCCAGCAGCTACGCGGGGGGGCCGCGGGAGCAGTTCTTC
j_call: TRBJ2-3; d_call: TRBD2; v_call: TRBV5-1; clone_size: many; cdr3_aa: CASSWEGNTQYF; cdr3_nt: TGCGCCAGCAGCTGGGAGGGAAATACGCAGTATTTT
j_call: TRBJ2-6; d_call: TRBD1; v_call: TRBV20-1; clone_size: many; cdr3_aa: CSAREGTGVSGANVLTF; cdr3_nt: TGCAGTGCTAGAGAAGGGACAGGCGTCTCTGGGGCCAACGTCCTGACTTTC
j_call: TRBJ2-2; d_call: -; v_call: TRBV5-1; clone_size: once; cdr3_aa: CASSRTRIVNTGELFF; cdr3_nt: TGCGCCAGCTCACGAACCAGGATTGTGAACACCGGGGAGCTGTTTTTT
j_call: TRBJ2-5; d_call: TRBD1; v_call: TRBV6-5; clone_size: many; cdr3_aa: CASSPSWTGRKTQYF; cdr3_nt: TGTGCCAGCAGTCCAAGTTGGACAGGGAGAAAGACCCAGTACTTC
j_call: TRBJ1-5; d_call: -; v_call: TRBV2; clone_size: -; cdr3_aa: CASSAPFYQPQHF; cdr3_nt: TGTGCCAGCAGCGCACCTTTTTATCAGCCCCAGCATTTT
j_call: TRBJ2-1; d_call: TRBD2; v_call: TRBV6-4; clone_size: many; cdr3_aa: CASSARTSGGEQFF; cdr3_nt: TGTGCCAGCAGTGCCCGGACTAGCGGGGGGGAGCAGTTCTTC
j_call: TRBJ1-1; d_call: -; v_call: TRBV7-3; clone_size: -; cdr3_aa: CASSPTWDTEAFF; cdr3_nt: TGTGCCAGCAGCCCAACCTGGGACACTGAAGCTTTCTTT
j_call: TRBJ2-5; d_call: -; v_call: TRBV7-6; clone_size: -; cdr3_aa: CASRPSSKGETQYF; cdr3_nt: TGTGCCAGCAGACCCTCTAGCAAAGGAGAGACCCAGTACTTC
j_call: TRBJ2-1; d_call: -; v_call: TRBV29-1; clone_size: many; cdr3_aa: CSASSTLGRQFF; cdr3_nt: TGCAGCGCTTCCTCCACCCTGGGTAGGCAGTTCTTC
j_call: TRBJ2-7; d_call: -; v_call: TRBV5-1; clone_size: many; cdr3_aa: CASSPRTVPSYEQYF; cdr3_nt: TGCGCCAGCAGCCCACGGACAGTTCCCTCCTACGAGCAGTACTTC
j_call: TRBJ2-5; d_call: TRBD2; v_call: TRBV20-1; clone_size: many; cdr3_aa: CSVLTGLAGAQETQYF; cdr3_nt: TGCAGTGTGCTAACGGGACTAGCGGGGGCCCAAGAGACCCAGTACTTC
j_call: TRBJ1-6; d_call: TRBD1; v_call: TRBV18; clone_size: few; cdr3_aa: CASSPWSGTDYNSPLHF; cdr3_nt: TGTGCCAGCTCACCATGGTCCGGGACAGATTATAATTCACCCCTCCACTTT
j_call: TRBJ2-1; d_call: TRBD1; v_call: TRBV18; clone_size: few; cdr3_aa: CASSPTGDSYNEQFF; cdr3_nt: TGTGCCAGCTCACCTACAGGGGACTCCTACAATGAGCAGTTCTTC
j_call: TRBJ2-1; d_call: -; v_call: TRBV3-1; clone_size: once; cdr3_aa: CASSLRPNEQFF; cdr3_nt: TGTGCCAGCAGTCTTAGACCTAATGAGCAGTTCTTC
j_call: TRBJ2-1; d_call: -; v_call: TRBV28; clone_size: many; cdr3_aa: CASSLAVNEQFF; cdr3_nt: TGTGCCAGCAGTTTGGCGGTGAATGAGCAGTTCTTC
j_call: TRBJ2-7; d_call: -; v_call: TRBV3-1; clone_size: once; cdr3_aa: CASSQEAGYYEQYF; cdr3_nt: TGTGCCAGCAGCCAAGAAGCAGGGTACTACGAGCAGTACTTC
j_call: TRBJ2-7; d_call: TRBD1; v_call: TRBV28; clone_size: -; cdr3_aa: CATTRQGISYEQYF; cdr3_nt: TGTGCCACTACAAGACAGGGGATTTCCTACGAGCAGTACTTC
j_call: TRBJ1-2; d_call: -; v_call: TRBV6-1; clone_size: many; cdr3_aa: CASSDRVIGYGYTF; cdr3_nt: TGTGCCAGCAGTGACAGGGTAATCGGCTATGGCTACACCTTC
j_call: TRBJ2-7; d_call: TRBD1; v_call: TRBV9; clone_size: -; cdr3_aa: CASSVGGTDYEQYF; cdr3_nt: TGTGCCAGCAGCGTAGGAGGGACAGACTACGAGCAGTACTTC
j_call: TRBJ1-6; d_call: TRBD1; v_call: TRBV12-3/TRBV12-4; clone_size: many; cdr3_aa: CASSFLAGTENSPLHF; cdr3_nt: TGTGCCAGCAGTTTTTTGGCCGGGACAGAAAATTCACCCCTCCACTTT